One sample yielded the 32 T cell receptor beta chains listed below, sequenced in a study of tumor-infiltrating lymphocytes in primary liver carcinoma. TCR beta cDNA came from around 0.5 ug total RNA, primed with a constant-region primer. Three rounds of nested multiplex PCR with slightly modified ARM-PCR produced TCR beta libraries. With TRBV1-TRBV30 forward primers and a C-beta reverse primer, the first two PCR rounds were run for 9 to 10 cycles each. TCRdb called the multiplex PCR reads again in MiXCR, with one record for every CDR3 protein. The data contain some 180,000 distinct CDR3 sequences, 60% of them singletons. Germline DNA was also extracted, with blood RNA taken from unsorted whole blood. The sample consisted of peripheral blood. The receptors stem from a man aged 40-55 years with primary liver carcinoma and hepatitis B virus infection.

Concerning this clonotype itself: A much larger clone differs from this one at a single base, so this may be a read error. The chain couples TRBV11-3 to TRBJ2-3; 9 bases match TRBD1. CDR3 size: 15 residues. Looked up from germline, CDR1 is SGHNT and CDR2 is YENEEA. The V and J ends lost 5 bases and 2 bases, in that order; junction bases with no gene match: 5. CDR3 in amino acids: CASSPGTGTTDTQYF. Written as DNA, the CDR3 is TGTGCCAGCAGCCCCGGGACAGGGACCACAGATACGCAGTATTTT.

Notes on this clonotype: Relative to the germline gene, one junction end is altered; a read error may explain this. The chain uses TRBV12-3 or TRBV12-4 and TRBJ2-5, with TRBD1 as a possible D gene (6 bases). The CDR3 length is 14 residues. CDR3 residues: CSSSFVQGQETQYF. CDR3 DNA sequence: TGTTCCAGCAGTTTCGTACAGGGCCAAGAGACCCAGTACTTC.

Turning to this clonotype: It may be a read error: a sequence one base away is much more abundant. The CDR3 region is CASSLGHGDEQYF. CDR3 DNA: TGTGCCAGCAGCCTAGGACATGGGGACGAGCAGTACTTC. The chain combines TRBV11-2 with TRBJ2-7, with a tentative D call TRBD1 (5 bases). CDR1 and CDR2 from the germline V gene are SGHAT and FQNNGV. The CDR3 is made up of 13 amino acids. Trimming stripped 5 bases from V and 5 bases from J, with 13 bases between.

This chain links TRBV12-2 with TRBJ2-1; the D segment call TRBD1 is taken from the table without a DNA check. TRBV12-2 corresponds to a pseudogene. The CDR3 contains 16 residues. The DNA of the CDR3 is TGTGCAAGTCGCTTAGGGGCGTTCGGCAGGTTCAATGAGCAGTTCTTC. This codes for CASRLGAFGRFNEQFF.

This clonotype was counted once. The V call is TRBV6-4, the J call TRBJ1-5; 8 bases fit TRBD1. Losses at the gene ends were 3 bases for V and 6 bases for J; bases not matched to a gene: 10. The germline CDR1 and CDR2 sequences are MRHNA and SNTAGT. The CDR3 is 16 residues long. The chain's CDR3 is CASSEQGGNVAQPQHF. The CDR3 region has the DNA TGTGCCAGCAGTGAACAGGGGGGTAATGTGGCTCAGCCCCAGCATTTT.

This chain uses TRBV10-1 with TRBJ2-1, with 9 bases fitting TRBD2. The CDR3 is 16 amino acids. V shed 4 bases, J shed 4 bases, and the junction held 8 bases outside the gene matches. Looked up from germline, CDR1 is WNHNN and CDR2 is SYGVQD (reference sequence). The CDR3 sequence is CASSAHASGNYNEQFF. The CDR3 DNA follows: TGCGCCAGCAGTGCCCACGCTAGCGGGAATTACAATGAGCAGTTCTTC.

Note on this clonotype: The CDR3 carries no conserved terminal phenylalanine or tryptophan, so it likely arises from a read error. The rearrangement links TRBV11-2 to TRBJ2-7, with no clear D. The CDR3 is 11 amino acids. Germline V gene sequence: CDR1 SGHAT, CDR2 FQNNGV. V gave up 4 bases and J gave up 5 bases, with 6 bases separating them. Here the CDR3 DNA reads TGTGCCAGCAGCTCAGTGCACGAGCAGTACTCC. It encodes CASSSVHEQYS.

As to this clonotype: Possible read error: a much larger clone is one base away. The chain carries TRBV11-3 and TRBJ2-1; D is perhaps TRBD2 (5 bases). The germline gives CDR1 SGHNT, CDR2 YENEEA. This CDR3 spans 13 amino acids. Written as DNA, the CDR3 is TGTACCAGCAGTGGAGGCTCCTACAATGAGCAGTTCTTC. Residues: CTSSGGSYNEQFF.

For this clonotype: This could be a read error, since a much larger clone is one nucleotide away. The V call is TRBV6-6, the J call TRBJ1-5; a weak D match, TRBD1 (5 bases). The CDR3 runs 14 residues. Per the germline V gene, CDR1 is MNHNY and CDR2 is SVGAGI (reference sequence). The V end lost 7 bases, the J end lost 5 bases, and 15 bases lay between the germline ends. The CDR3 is CASNVIGADQPQHF. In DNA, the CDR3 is TGTGCCAGCAATGTCATCGGGGCGGATCAGCCCCAGCATTTT.

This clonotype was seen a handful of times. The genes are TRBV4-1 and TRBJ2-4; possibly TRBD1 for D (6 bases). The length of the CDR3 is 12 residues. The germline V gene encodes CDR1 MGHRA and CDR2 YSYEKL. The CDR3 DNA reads TGCGCTACCCAGGACAGCAAAAACATTCAGTACTTC. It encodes CATQDSKNIQYF.

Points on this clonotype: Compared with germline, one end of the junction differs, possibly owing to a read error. The DNA for the CDR3 is TGTGCCAGCAGCCACGCGGGAGGCCTCCTGGAGCAATACTTC. Amino acids: CASSHAGGLLEQYF. The chain joins TRBV11-2 to TRBJ2-7, with 8 bases aligning to TRBD2. CDR1 is SGHAT and CDR2 is FQNNGV in the germline V gene. CDR3 length: 14 residues. The full variable domain, with the rest looked up from reference TRBV11-2 and TRBJ2-7, is EAGVAQSPRYKIIEKRQSVAFWCNPISGHATLYWYQQILGQGPKLLIQFQNNGVVDDSQLPKDRFSAERLKGVDSTLKIQPAKLEDSAVYLCASSHAGGLLEQYFGPGTRLTVT.

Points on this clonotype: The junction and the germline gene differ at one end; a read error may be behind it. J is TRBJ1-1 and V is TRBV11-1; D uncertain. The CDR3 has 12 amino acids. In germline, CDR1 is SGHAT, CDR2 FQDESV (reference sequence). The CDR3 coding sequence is TGTGCCAGCAGCTTATCCTACAATGAAGCTTCCTTT. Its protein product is CASSLSYNEASF.

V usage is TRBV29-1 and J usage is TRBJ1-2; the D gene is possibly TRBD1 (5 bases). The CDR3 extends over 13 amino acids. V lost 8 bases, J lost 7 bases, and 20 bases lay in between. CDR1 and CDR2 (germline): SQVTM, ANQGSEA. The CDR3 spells CSSLGQGSSGYTF. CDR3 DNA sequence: TGCAGCTCCCTGGGGCAGGGTAGCAGTGGCTACACCTTC.

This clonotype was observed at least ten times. Here the CDR3 DNA reads TGCGCCAGCAGCCAAGAGGGTGCAGCTCCCCAGCATTTT. Its protein is CASSQEGAAPQHF. The chain joins TRBV4-1 to TRBJ1-5, with D uncertain. The germline V gene encodes CDR1 MGHRA and CDR2 YSYEKL. This CDR3 has 13 amino acids. V lost 0 bases, J lost 10 bases, and 10 bases lay in between.

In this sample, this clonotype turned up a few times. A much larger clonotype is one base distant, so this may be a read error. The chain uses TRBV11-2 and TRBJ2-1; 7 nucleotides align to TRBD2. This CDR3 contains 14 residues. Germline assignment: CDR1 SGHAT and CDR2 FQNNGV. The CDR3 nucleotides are TGTGCCAGCAGCCGTACTAGCGTCGGGAATGGGCAGTTCTTC. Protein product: CASSRTSVGNGQFF.

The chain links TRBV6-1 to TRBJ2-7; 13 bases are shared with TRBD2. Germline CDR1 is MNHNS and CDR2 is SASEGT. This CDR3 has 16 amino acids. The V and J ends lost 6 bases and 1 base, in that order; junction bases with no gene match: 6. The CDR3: CASRAKLAGGSYEQYF. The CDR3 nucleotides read TGTGCCAGCAGGGCCAAACTAGCGGGAGGGTCCTACGAGCAGTACTTC.

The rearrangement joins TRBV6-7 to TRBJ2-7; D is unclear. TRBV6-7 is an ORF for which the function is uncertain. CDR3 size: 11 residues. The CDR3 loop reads CEQKGGYEQYF. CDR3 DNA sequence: TGTGAACAAAAAGGCGGCTACGAGCAGTACTTC.

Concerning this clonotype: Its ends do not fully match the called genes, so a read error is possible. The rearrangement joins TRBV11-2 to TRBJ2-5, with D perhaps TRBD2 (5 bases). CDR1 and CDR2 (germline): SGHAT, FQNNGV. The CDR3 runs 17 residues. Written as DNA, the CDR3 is TGCGCCAGCAGCCAAGGCGCCCGGCAGGCGGGTAGAGAGACCCAGTACTTC. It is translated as CASSQGARQAGRETQYF.

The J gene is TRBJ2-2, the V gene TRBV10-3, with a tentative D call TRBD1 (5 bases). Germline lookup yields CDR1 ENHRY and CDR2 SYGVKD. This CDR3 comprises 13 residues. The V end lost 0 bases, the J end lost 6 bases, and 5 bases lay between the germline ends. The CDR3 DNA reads TGTGCCATCAGTGAGTCAGGGGCCGGGGAGCTGTTTTTT. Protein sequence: CAISESGAGELFF.

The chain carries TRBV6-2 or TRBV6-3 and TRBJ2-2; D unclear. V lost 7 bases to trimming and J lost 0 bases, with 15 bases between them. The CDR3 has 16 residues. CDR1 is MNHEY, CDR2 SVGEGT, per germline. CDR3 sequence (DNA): TGTGCCAGCACCGCGCCCGGGTTGGCGAACACCGGGGAGCTGTTTTTT. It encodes CASTAPGLANTGELFF.

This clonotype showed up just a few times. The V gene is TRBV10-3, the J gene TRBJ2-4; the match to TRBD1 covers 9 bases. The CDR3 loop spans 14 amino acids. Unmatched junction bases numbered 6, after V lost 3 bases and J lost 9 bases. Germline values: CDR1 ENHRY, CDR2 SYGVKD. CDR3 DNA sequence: TGTGCCATCAGTGACGGGACAGGGAACGTCATTCAGTACTTC. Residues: CAISDGTGNVIQYF.

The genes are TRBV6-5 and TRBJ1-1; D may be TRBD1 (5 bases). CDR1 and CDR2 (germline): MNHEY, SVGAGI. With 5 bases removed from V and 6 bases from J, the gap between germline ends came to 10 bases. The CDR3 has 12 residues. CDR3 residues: CASSQRGAEAFF. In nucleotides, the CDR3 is TGTGCCAGCAGTCAGAGAGGGGCTGAAGCTTTCTTT.

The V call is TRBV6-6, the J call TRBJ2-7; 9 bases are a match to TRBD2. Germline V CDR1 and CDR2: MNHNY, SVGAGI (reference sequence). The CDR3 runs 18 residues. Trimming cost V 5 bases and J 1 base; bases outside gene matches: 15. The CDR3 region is CASSLRGLASLNSYEQYF. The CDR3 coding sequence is TGTGCCAGCAGTCTACGCGGACTAGCGTCCCTCAATTCCTACGAGCAGTACTTC.

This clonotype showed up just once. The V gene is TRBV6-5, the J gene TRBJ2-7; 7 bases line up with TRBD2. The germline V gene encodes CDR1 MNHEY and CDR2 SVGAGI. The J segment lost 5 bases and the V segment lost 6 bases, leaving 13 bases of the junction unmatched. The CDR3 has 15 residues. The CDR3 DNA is TGTGCCAGCAGAACCGGGAGGCCTCCTAACGACGAGCAGTACTTC. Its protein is CASRTGRPPNDEQYF.

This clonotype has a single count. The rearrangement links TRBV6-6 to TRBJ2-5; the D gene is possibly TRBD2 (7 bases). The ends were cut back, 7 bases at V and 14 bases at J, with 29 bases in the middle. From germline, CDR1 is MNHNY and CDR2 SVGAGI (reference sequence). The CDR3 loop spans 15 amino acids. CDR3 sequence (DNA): TGTGCCAGCACCCCATTAAGGGGGGGGCGAGAGACTCAATACTTC. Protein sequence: CASTPLRGGRETQYF.

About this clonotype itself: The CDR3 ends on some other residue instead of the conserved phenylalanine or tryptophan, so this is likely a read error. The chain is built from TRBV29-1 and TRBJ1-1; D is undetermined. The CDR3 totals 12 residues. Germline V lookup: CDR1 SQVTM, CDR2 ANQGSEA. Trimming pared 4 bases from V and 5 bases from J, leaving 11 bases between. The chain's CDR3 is CSVAEVGTEAFV. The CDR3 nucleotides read TGCAGCGTTGCCGAGGTTGGTACTGAAGCTTTCGTT.

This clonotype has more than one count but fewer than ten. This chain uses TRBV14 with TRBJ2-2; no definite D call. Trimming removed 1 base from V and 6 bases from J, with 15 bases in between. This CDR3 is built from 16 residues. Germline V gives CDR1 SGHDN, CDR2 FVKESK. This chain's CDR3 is CASSQVWIRSPGELFF. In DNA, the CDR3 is TGTGCCAGCAGCCAAGTCTGGATTCGGAGCCCCGGGGAGCTGTTTTTT.

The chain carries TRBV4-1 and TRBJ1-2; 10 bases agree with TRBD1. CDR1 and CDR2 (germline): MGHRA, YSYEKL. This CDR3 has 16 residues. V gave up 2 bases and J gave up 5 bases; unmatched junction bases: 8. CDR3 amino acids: CASSQSSTGGSYGYTF. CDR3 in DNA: TGCGCCAGCAGCCAATCTTCGACAGGGGGCTCGTATGGCTACACCTTC.

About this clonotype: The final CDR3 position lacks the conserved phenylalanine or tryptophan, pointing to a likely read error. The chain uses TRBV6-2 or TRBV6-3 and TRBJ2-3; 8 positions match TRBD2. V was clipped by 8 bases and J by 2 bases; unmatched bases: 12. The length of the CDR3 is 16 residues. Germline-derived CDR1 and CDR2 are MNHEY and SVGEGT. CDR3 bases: TGTGCCAGCGGAGTCAGGGTAGCGGGACCCACAGATACGCAGTATTTG. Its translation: CASGVRVAGPTDTQYL.

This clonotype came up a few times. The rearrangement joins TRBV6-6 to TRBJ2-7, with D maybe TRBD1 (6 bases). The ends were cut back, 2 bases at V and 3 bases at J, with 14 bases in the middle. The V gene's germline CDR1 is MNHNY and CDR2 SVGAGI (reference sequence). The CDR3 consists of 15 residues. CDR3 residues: CASSYRGTVGYEQYF. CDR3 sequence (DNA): TGTGCCAGCAGTTACAGGGGGACGGTGGGCTACGAGCAGTACTTC.

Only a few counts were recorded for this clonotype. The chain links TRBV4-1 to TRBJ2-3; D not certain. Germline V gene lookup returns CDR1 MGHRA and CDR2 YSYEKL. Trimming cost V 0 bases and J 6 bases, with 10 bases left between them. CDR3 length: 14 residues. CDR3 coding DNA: TGCGCCAGCAGCCAAGATCTCGTAGGGGATACGCAGTATTTT. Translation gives CASSQDLVGDTQYF.

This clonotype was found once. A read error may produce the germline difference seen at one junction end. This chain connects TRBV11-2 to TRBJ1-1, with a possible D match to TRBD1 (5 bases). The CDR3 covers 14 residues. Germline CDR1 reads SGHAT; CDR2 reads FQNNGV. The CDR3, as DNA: TGTGCCAGCAGCTCCTACTGTGGGGGGTCTGAAGATTTCTTT. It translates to CASSSYCGGSEDFF.